These T cell receptor beta chains were read from a single sample in a study of blood T cell repertoires in COVID-19. Measured with immunoSEQ multiplex PCR; TCRdb has only the in-frame clones, and not every one. Among 60,000 to 70,000 clones, over 75% were seen once, and the ten largest hold 2.5% to 3%. The material sequenced was peripheral blood. The source of these receptors is a man aged 80 or over with acute or convalescent COVID-19. CDR3s include the opening cysteine and the closing phenylalanine or tryptophan. D genes are given only for firm matches. Rows may omit the clone size; those that give it use once, few, many or a size class.

CDR3 protein: CASSQGTGDAEAFF
CDR3 DNA: TGTGCCAGCAGCCAAGGAACAGGGGACGCTGAAGCTTTCTTT
clone size: NA
V gene: TRBV3-1/TRBV3-2
D gene: TRBD1
J gene: TRBJ1-1

CDR3 protein: CASSLHPGGAAYGYTF
CDR3 DNA: TGTGCCAGCAGCCTCCACCCCGGGGGGGCGGCCTATGGCTACACCTTC
clone size: NA
V gene: TRBV4-2
D gene: NA
J gene: TRBJ1-2

CDR3 protein: CASSLGPQSRHYGYTF
CDR3 DNA: TGTGCCAGCAGCTTAGGCCCACAGTCAAGGCACTATGGCTACACCTTC
clone size: NA
V gene: TRBV7-8
D gene: NA
J gene: TRBJ1-2

CDR3 protein: CASSLGVVNTEAFF
CDR3 DNA: TGCGCCAGCAGCCTCGGGGTGGTGAACACTGAAGCTTTCTTT
clone size: once
V gene: TRBV4-3
D gene: NA
J gene: TRBJ1-1

CDR3 protein: CASSQDTATYEQYF
CDR3 DNA: TGTGCCAGCAGCCAAGATACAGCAACCTACGAGCAGTACTTC
clone size: NA
V gene: TRBV3-1/TRBV3-2
D gene: NA
J gene: TRBJ2-7

CDR3 protein: CATSGWDSYEQYF
CDR3 DNA: TGCGCCACCAGTGGGTGGGACAGCTACGAGCAGTACTTC
clone size: NA
V gene: TRBV24-1
D gene: TRBD1
J gene: TRBJ2-7

CDR3 protein: CASSLPGTGGNGNTIYF
CDR3 DNA: TGCGCCAGCAGCTTACCCGGGACAGGGGGAAATGGAAACACCATATATTTT
clone size: NA
V gene: TRBV5-1
D gene: TRBD1
J gene: TRBJ1-3

CDR3 protein: CASSQVLEDRGQNTF
CDR3 DNA: TGTGCCAGCAGCCAAGTGTTAGAGGACAGGGGGCAGAACACCTTC
clone size: NA
V gene: TRBV3-1/TRBV3-2
D gene: TRBD1
J gene: TRBJ1-2

CDR3 protein: CASRADRGDTGELFF
CDR3 DNA: TGTGCCAGCAGGGCGGACAGGGGGGACACCGGGGAGCTGTTTTTT
clone size: once
V gene: TRBV6-6
D gene: TRBD1
J gene: TRBJ2-2

CDR3 protein: CAWSPPPQRETQYF
CDR3 DNA: TGTGCCTGGAGTCCCCCCCCGCAGCGGGAGACCCAGTACTTC
clone size: NA
V gene: TRBV30
D gene: NA
J gene: TRBJ2-5

CDR3 protein: CAWTLGGRSNEKLFF
CDR3 DNA: TGTGCCTGGACCTTGGGGGGTCGGTCTAATGAAAAACTGTTTTTT
clone size: NA
V gene: TRBV30
D gene: NA
J gene: TRBJ1-4

CDR3 protein: CASSYDRDPGNTIYF
CDR3 DNA: TGTGCCAGCAGTTATGACAGAGACCCAGGGAACACCATATATTTT
clone size: NA
V gene: TRBV6-5
D gene: NA
J gene: TRBJ1-3

CDR3 protein: CASSQEGGADTQYF
CDR3 DNA: TGTGCCAGCAGCCAAGAAGGGGGTGCAGATACGCAGTATTTT
clone size: few
V gene: TRBV3-1/TRBV3-2
D gene: NA
J gene: TRBJ2-3

CDR3 protein: CASTTGSLSYEQYF
CDR3 DNA: TGCGCCAGCACCACCGGGTCCCTCTCCTACGAGCAGTACTTC
clone size: few
V gene: TRBV5-1
D gene: NA
J gene: TRBJ2-7

CDR3 protein: CASSERTGSRRSYEQYF
CDR3 DNA: TGTGCCAGCAGTGAACGGACAGGGTCACGGCGGTCCTACGAGCAGTACTTC
clone size: NA
V gene: TRBV6-1
D gene: TRBD1
J gene: TRBJ2-7

CDR3 protein: CASSFAGARETQYF
CDR3 DNA: TGCGCCAGCAGCTTTGCAGGGGCACGAGAGACCCAGTACTTC
clone size: NA
V gene: TRBV5-1
D gene: NA
J gene: TRBJ2-5

CDR3 protein: CASSASGTSGTVFYEQYF
CDR3 DNA: TGTGCCAGCAGTGCGTCCGGGACTAGCGGGACTGTATTCTACGAGCAGTACTTC
clone size: NA
V gene: TRBV6-1
D gene: TRBD2
J gene: TRBJ2-7

CDR3 protein: CASSLAPSGGTDTQYF
CDR3 DNA: TGTGCCAGCAGCTTAGCTCCCAGCGGGGGCACAGATACGCAGTATTTT
clone size: NA
V gene: TRBV11-2
D gene: TRBD2
J gene: TRBJ2-3

CDR3 protein: CASGETASTDTQYF
CDR3 DNA: TGCGCCAGCGGTGAGACAGCTAGCACAGATACGCAGTATTTT
clone size: NA
V gene: TRBV10-1
D gene: NA
J gene: TRBJ2-3

CDR3 protein: CASRGDRGGNQPQHF
CDR3 DNA: TGTGCCAGCAGGGGGGACAGGGGCGGCAATCAGCCCCAGCATTTT
clone size: few
V gene: TRBV6-5
D gene: TRBD1
J gene: TRBJ1-5

CDR3 protein: CSAATASYEKLFF
CDR3 DNA: TGCAGCGCAGCGACAGCCTCTTATGAAAAACTGTTTTTT
clone size: NA
V gene: TRBV29-1
D gene: NA
J gene: TRBJ1-4

CDR3 protein: CASSLGGYYEQYF
CDR3 DNA: TGTGCCAGTAGCCTAGGTGGTTACTACGAGCAGTACTTC
clone size: NA
V gene: TRBV19
D gene: NA
J gene: TRBJ2-7

CDR3 protein: CASDRGQRTEAFF
CDR3 DNA: TGTGCCTCCGACAGGGGGCAGAGGACTGAAGCTTTCTTT
clone size: NA
V gene: TRBV28
D gene: TRBD1
J gene: TRBJ1-1

CDR3 protein: CSVGQESNQPQHF
CDR3 DNA: TGCAGCGTTGGACAGGAGAGCAATCAGCCCCAGCATTTT
clone size: NA
V gene: TRBV29-1
D gene: NA
J gene: TRBJ1-5

CDR3 protein: CASIGGLNEKLFF
CDR3 DNA: TGTGCCAGTATCGGCGGACTTAATGAAAAACTGTTTTTT
clone size: NA
V gene: TRBV19
D gene: NA
J gene: TRBJ1-4

CDR3 protein: CASNINPGLATSTDTQYF
CDR3 DNA: TGCGCCAGCAACATTAATCCGGGGCTAGCGACTAGCACAGATACGCAGTATTTT
clone size: NA
V gene: TRBV5-1
D gene: NA
J gene: TRBJ2-3

CDR3 protein: CASSERGLALNTGELFF
CDR3 DNA: TGTGCCAGCAGCGAAAGGGGACTAGCGCTTAACACCGGGGAGCTGTTTTTT
clone size: NA
V gene: TRBV5-6
D gene: TRBD2
J gene: TRBJ2-2

CDR3 protein: CASSQRLVAGSYNEQFF
CDR3 DNA: TGTGCCAGCAGCCAGCGACTAGTGGCCGGCTCCTACAATGAGCAGTTCTTC
clone size: NA
V gene: TRBV4-2
D gene: NA
J gene: TRBJ2-1

CDR3 protein: CASTEEGQSNQPQHF
CDR3 DNA: TGTGCCAGCACTGAAGAGGGACAGAGCAATCAGCCCCAGCATTTT
clone size: NA
V gene: TRBV2
D gene: TRBD1
J gene: TRBJ1-5

CDR3 protein: CASRNRGVNTEAFF
CDR3 DNA: TGTGCCAGCAGGAACAGGGGCGTGAACACTGAAGCTTTCTTT
clone size: NA
V gene: TRBV2
D gene: TRBD1
J gene: TRBJ1-1

CDR3 protein: CASSYPLDRGPSYEQYF
CDR3 DNA: TGTGCCAGCAGTTACCCCCTAGACAGGGGCCCTTCCTACGAGCAGTACTTC
clone size: NA
V gene: TRBV6-2/TRBV6-3
D gene: TRBD1
J gene: TRBJ2-7

CDR3 protein: CASSSLGGRFFYEQFF
CDR3 DNA: TGTGCCAGCAGCTCCCTCGGCGGGAGATTCTTCTATGAGCAGTTCTTC
clone size: NA
V gene: TRBV11-3
D gene: TRBD2
J gene: TRBJ2-1

CDR3 protein: CASTDRRQETQYF
CDR3 DNA: TGTGCCAGTACAGACAGGAGGCAAGAGACCCAGTACTTC
clone size: NA
V gene: TRBV19
D gene: NA
J gene: TRBJ2-5

CDR3 protein: CATSDYGQGDTQYF
CDR3 DNA: TGTGCCACCAGTGACTACGGACAGGGGGATACGCAGTATTTT
clone size: once
V gene: TRBV24-1
D gene: TRBD1
J gene: TRBJ2-3

CDR3 protein: CATSREGKGRINGYTF
CDR3 DNA: TGTGCCACCAGCAGAGAAGGCAAAGGGAGAATCAATGGCTACACCTTC
clone size: NA
V gene: TRBV15
D gene: NA
J gene: TRBJ1-2

CDR3 protein: CASSYFRNNSPLHF
CDR3 DNA: TGTGCCAGCAGTTACTTTCGTAATAATTCACCCCTCCACTTT
clone size: NA
V gene: TRBV6-5
D gene: NA
J gene: TRBJ1-6

CDR3 protein: CATSDYRGSSEQFF
CDR3 DNA: TGTGCCACCAGTGATTACAGGGGGAGCAGTGAGCAGTTCTTC
clone size: NA
V gene: TRBV24-1
D gene: TRBD1
J gene: TRBJ2-1

CDR3 protein: CASSLQGANFNEQFF
CDR3 DNA: TGTGCCAGCAGCCTACAGGGGGCGAATTTCAATGAGCAGTTCTTC
clone size: NA
V gene: TRBV7-9
D gene: TRBD1
J gene: TRBJ2-1

CDR3 protein: CASSPTGQGARYGYTF
CDR3 DNA: TGTGCCAGCTCACCAACCGGACAGGGGGCTCGCTATGGCTACACCTTC
clone size: NA
V gene: TRBV18
D gene: TRBD1
J gene: TRBJ1-2

CDR3 protein: CASSIATSGGRKQYF
CDR3 DNA: TGTGCCAGCAGTATCGCGACTAGCGGGGGACGCAAGCAGTACTTC
clone size: NA
V gene: TRBV27
D gene: TRBD2
J gene: TRBJ2-7

CDR3 protein: CASSLDGGRADNEQFF
CDR3 DNA: TGTGCCAGCAGCTTAGATGGCGGGAGGGCTGATAATGAGCAGTTCTTC
clone size: NA
V gene: TRBV11-3
D gene: TRBD2
J gene: TRBJ2-1